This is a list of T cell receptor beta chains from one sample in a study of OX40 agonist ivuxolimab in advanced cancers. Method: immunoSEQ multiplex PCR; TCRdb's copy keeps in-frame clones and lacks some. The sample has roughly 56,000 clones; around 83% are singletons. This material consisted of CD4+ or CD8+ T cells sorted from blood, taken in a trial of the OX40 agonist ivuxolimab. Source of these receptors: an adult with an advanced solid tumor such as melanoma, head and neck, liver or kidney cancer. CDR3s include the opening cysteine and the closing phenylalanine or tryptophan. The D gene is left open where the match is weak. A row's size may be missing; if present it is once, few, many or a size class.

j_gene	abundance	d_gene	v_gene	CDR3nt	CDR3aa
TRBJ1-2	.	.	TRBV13	TGTGCCAGCAGCCTTTCGCAGGGCGCAAACACCTTC	CASSLSQGANTF
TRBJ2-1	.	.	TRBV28	TGTGCCAGCTCTCAGTCCACGGGGGCCTACAATGAGCAGTTCTTC	CASSQSTGAYNEQFF
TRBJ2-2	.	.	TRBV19	TGTGCCAGTAGACAGAGGAACACCGGGGAGCTGTTTTTT	CASRQRNTGELFF
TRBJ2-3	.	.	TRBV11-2	TGTGCCAGCAGCTACGGTCGGTCGATCGGCGCGGATACGCAGTATTTT	CASSYGRSIGADTQYF
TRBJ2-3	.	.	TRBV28	TGTGCCAGCACCTTATTTCGAGGTGGTAGCCTTTTTGGAGATACGCAGTATTTT	CASTLFRGGSLFGDTQYF
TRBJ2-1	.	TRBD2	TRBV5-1	TGCGCCAGCAGGGTAGCGGGAGAAGAGCAGTTCTTC	CASRVAGEEQFF
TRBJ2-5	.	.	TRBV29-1	TGCAGCGTTGAAGATTCTGGGATCCGAGAGACCCAGTACTTC	CSVEDSGIRETQYF
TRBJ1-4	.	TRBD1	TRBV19	TGTGCCACCGGGACAGGGGTGTTCCCCACATTTGAAAAACTGTTTTTT	CATGTGVFPTFEKLFF
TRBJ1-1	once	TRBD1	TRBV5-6	TGTGCCAGCAGCATCGACAGGGGACGAGCTTTCTTT	CASSIDRGRAFF
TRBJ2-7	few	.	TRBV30	TGTGCCTGGAGTGTCGGGACTCTCGACTCCGAGTACTTC	CAWSVGTLDSEYF
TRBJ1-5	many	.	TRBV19	TGTGCCAGTAAGGATGGCAATCAGCCCCAGCATTTT	CASKDGNQPQHF
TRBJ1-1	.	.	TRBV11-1	TGTGCCAGCAGCTTCGGCGTGCGGACTGAAGCTTTCTTT	CASSFGVRTEAFF
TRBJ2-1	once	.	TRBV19	TGTGCCAGTAGTGCCGCCTACAATGAGCAGTTCTTC	CASSAAYNEQFF
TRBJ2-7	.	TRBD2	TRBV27	TGTGCCAGCAGTTATCTAGCGGGAGGCGAGCAGTACTTC	CASSYLAGGEQYF
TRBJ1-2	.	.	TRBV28	TGTGCCAGCCAGACTCAGGATAACTATGGCTACACCTTC	CASQTQDNYGYTF
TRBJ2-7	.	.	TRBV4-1	TGCGCCAGCAGCCTGCGAGGGACCTCCCACGAGCAGTACTTC	CASSLRGTSHEQYF
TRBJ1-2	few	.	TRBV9	TGTGCCAGCAGCGCCGCCGGGACCAATAACTATGGCTACACCTTC	CASSAAGTNNYGYTF
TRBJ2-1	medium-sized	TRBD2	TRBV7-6	TGTGCCAGCAGCGCGACTAGCGGGGCAAACAATGAGCAGTTCTTC	CASSATSGANNEQFF
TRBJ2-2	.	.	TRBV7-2	TGTGCCAGCAGCTTAATCGGCGGGGAGCTGTTTTTT	CASSLIGGELFF
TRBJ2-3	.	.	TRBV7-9	TGTGCCACCAAGAGGGCAAGCACAGATACGCAGTATTTT	CATKRASTDTQYF
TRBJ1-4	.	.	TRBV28	TGTGCCAGCAGTTTATTAAGCGGGGGTGAAAAACTGTTTTTT	CASSLLSGGEKLFF
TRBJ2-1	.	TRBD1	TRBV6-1	TGTGCCAGCAGCGTCACAGGGGGCGATCAGAATGAGCAGTTCTTC	CASSVTGGDQNEQFF
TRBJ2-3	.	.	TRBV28	TGTGCCAGCAGCCCCGGAGGGGAAGATACGCAGTATTTT	CASSPGGEDTQYF
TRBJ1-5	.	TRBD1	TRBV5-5	TGTGCCAGCAGCTTGGACAGGGGGAATAGCTGGGGCAATCAGCCCCAGCATTTT	CASSLDRGNSWGNQPQHF
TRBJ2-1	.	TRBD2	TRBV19	TGTGCCAGCGAGACTAGCGGGAGCTACAATGAGCAGTTCTTC	CASETSGSYNEQFF
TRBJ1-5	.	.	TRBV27	TGTGCCAGCAGGGGGGGTTACGGTCAGCCCCAGCATTTT	CASRGGYGQPQHF
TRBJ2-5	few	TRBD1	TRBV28	TGTGCCAGCAGTCGGACAGGGGTCGGAGAGACCCAGTACTTC	CASSRTGVGETQYF
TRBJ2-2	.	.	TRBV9	TGTGCCAGCAGCGTAGCACAGGGCGGGAACACCGGGGAGCTGTTTTTT	CASSVAQGGNTGELFF
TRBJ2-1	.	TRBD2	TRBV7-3	TGTGCCAGCAGCTTAAGGGGTGGGAGGGCCATGGATGAGCAGTTCTTC	CASSLRGGRAMDEQFF
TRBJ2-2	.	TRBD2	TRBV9	TGTGCCAGCACCTTTGGACTAGCGTCGGACACCGGGGAGCTGTTTTTT	CASTFGLASDTGELFF
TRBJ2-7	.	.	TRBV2	TGTGCCAGCAGTGAAGGGACAGCTTACGAGCAGTACTTC	CASSEGTAYEQYF
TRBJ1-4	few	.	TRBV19	TGTGCCAGTAGTATCACAGCCGACAATGAAAAACTGTTTTTT	CASSITADNEKLFF
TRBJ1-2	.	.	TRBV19	TGTGCCAGTAGTATATCAGTTGGGGGTCATGGCTACACCTTC	CASSISVGGHGYTF
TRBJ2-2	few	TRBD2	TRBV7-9	TGTGCCAGCAGCGAAGCGGGAGGGAGGTCCGGGGAGCTGTTTTTT	CASSEAGGRSGELFF
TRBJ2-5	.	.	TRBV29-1	TGCAGCGTTGCGACCGCTACACAAGAGACCCAGTACTTC	CSVATATQETQYF
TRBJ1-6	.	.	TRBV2	TGTGCCAGCAGTCGAACTAGGGATCTGGATTCACCCCTCCACTTT	CASSRTRDLDSPLHF
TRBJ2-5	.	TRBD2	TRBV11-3	TGTGCCAGCAGCCTTGCGCCTAGCGGGTCGTACCAAGAGACCCAGTACTTC	CASSLAPSGSYQETQYF
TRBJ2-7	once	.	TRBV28	TGTGCCAGCAGTGAACCCGCCTACGAGCAGTACTTC	CASSEPAYEQYF